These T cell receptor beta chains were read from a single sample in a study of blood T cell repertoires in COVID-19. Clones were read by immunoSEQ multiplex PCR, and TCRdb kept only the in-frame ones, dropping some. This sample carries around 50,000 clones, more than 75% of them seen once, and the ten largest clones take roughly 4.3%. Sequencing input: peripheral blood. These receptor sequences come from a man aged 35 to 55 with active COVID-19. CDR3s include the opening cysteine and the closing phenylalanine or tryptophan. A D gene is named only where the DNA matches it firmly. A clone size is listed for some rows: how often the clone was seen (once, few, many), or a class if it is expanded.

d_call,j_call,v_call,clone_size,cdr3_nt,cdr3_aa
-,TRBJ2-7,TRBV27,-,TGTGCCAGCAGTTTACGGGGCTACGAGCAGTACTTC,CASSLRGYEQYF
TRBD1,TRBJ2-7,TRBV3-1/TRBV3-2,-,TGTGCCAGCAGCCCCGGGACAGGGGTCTACGAGCAGTACTTC,CASSPGTGVYEQYF
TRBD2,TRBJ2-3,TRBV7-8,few,TGTGCCAGCAGCCACGGACTAGCGGCGTTAATGAGCACAGATACGCAGTATTTT,CASSHGLAALMSTDTQYF
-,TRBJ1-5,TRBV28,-,TGTGCCAGCAGTCCCCGCCAGGGACTTCTCTCCTATAGCAATCAGCCCCAGCATTTT,CASSPRQGLLSYSNQPQHF
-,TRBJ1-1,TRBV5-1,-,TGCGCCAGCAGTGCGGCAGGGTCGAACACTGAAGCTTTCTTT,CASSAAGSNTEAFF
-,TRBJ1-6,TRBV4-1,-,TGCGCCAGCAGCCAAGATCTGAGTCAGGGGCGGGGGTCACCCCTCCACTTT,CASSQDLSQGRGSPLHF
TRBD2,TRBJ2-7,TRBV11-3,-,TGTGCCACCCCTAGCGGGAAGTCTAACGAGCAGTACTTC,CATPSGKSNEQYF
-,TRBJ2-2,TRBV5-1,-,TGCGCCAGCAGCTTGGTTCCTGGTCTAGCGAGAACCGGGGAGCTGTTTTTT,CASSLVPGLARTGELFF
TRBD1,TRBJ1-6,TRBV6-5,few,TGTGCCAGCAGTTTGGTCGGGACAGTTCGGAATTCACCCCTCCACTTT,CASSLVGTVRNSPLHF
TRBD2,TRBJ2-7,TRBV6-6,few,TGTGCCAGCAGTTACGTAGCGGGAGAGGATTACGAGCAGTACTTC,CASSYVAGEDYEQYF
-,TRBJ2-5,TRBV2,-,TGTGCCAGCACGAGGGAGGCCCAAGAGACCCAGTACTTC,CASTREAQETQYF
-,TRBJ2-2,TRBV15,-,TGTGCCACCAGCGGGGTTGGAGGCGGGGAGCTGTTTTTT,CATSGVGGGELFF
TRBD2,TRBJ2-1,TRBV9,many,TGTGCCAGCAGCGCGATAGCGGGAGGGGGCGATGAGCAGTTCTTC,CASSAIAGGGDEQFF
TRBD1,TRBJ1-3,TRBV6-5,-,TGTGCCAGCAGTATCGGACAGGCGGGTGGAAACACCATATATTTT,CASSIGQAGGNTIYF
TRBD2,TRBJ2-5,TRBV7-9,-,TGTGCCAGCAGCTTAAGGGCGGGGGGGGAGACCCAGTACTTC,CASSLRAGGETQYF
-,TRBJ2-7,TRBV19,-,TGTGCCAGTAGCCCCGCGGACTTGACCTACGAGCAGTACTTC,CASSPADLTYEQYF
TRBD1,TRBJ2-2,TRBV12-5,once,TGTGCTAGTGGTTTGGTACGACAGGGCGCGAACACCGGGGAGCTGTTTTTT,CASGLVRQGANTGELFF
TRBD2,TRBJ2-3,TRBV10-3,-,TGTGCCATCAGTGTCAGGCCTAGCGGGAGCAGGGGCACAGATACGCAGTATTTT,CAISVRPSGSRGTDTQYF
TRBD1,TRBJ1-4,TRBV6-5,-,TGTGCCAGCAGTACCCGACAGGGAGGAGAAAAACTGTTTTTT,CASSTRQGGEKLFF
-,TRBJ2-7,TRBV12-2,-,TGTGCAAGTCGCCCCCCGGGTTACAGGGAGTACTTC,CASRPPGYREYF
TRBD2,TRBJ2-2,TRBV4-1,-,TGCGCCAGCAGCCAAATTGGGACTAGCGGGAGGGCCGGGGAGCTGTTTTTT,CASSQIGTSGRAGELFF
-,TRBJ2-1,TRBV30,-,TGTGCCTGGAGTGTTGGCTTGAACCGTCACTACAATGAGCAGTTCTTC,CAWSVGLNRHYNEQFF
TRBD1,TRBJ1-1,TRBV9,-,TGTGCCAGCAGCCCAGGGGGAAGACACACTGAAGCTTTCTTT,CASSPGGRHTEAFF
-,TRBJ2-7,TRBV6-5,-,TGTGCCAGCAGTTACAGTCGACAGAGGTACGAGCAGTACTTC,CASSYSRQRYEQYF
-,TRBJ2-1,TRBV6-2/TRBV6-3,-,TGTGCCAGCAGTCGTGGAGGCCTTATTAGCTCCTACAATGAGCAGTTCTTC,CASSRGGLISSYNEQFF
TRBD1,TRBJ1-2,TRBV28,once,TGTGCCAGCAGTCCCCGGAGGACAGGGGCCTGGGACACCTTC,CASSPRRTGAWDTF
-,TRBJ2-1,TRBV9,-,TGTGCCAGCAGCGTCGTAGACAGCCCCTCCTACAATGAGCAGTTCTTC,CASSVVDSPSYNEQFF
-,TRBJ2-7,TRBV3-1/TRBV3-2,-,TGTGCCAGCAGCCCTCCTGGCGGTCCCTACGAGCAGTACTTC,CASSPPGGPYEQYF
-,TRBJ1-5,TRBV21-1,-,TGTGCCAGCAGCAAAGAAGGACAGGGCATTACTCAGCCCCAGCATTTT,CASSKEGQGITQPQHF
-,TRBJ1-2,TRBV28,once,TGTGCCAGCAGTTTGAAGAGGGATGGCTACACCTTC,CASSLKRDGYTF
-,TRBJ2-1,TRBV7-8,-,TGTGCCAGCAGCCCCAACCTCCGGGGGAGCTCCTACAATGAGCAGTTCTTC,CASSPNLRGSSYNEQFF
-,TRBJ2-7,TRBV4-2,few,TGTGCCAGCAGCCCTAGGACCGCGGGAATCGCCGAGCAGTACTTC,CASSPRTAGIAEQYF
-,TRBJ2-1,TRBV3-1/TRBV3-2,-,TGTGCCAGCAGCCAAGATGCAGATGAGCAGTTCTTC,CASSQDADEQFF
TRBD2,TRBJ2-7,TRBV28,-,TGTGCCAGCAAAAGGGGCGGGGGGAGAGAGCAGTACTTC,CASKRGGGREQYF
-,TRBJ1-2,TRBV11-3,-,TGTGCCAGCAGCTTAGTAAGCGGGCTCGGACCTAACTATGGCTACACCTTC,CASSLVSGLGPNYGYTF
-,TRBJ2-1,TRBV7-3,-,TGTGCCAGCAGCTTATTATCCGCGAGCGGCGAGCAGTTCTTC,CASSLLSASGEQFF
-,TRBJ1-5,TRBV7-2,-,TGTGCCAGCAGCTCCCCGGGGTTCGGTCAGCCCCAGCATTTT,CASSSPGFGQPQHF
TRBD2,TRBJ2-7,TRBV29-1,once,TGCAGCGCACGAGGAGGGGGGGGATTAGCGGGACGACCCTACGAGCAGTACTTC,CSARGGGGLAGRPYEQYF
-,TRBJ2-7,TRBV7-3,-,TGTGCCAGCAGCCCCCGGTTGGGTGAGGGAAACGAGCAGTACTTC,CASSPRLGEGNEQYF
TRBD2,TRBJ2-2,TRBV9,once,TGTGCCAGCAGCGGACCTAGGACTAGCATGAACACCGGGGAGCTGTTTTTT,CASSGPRTSMNTGELFF
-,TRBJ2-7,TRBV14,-,TGTGCCAGCAGCCAACTAGGTTTTGGCTACGAGCAGTACTTC,CASSQLGFGYEQYF
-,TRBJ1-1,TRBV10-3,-,TGTGCCGTTGCCGGTGGACTCACTGAAGCTTTCTTT,CAVAGGLTEAFF
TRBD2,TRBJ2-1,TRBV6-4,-,TGTGCCAGCAGTGACGAGCCGGGAGGGGGGTCGAATGAGCAGTTCTTC,CASSDEPGGGSNEQFF
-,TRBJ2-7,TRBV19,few,TGTGCCGGGAAAACGACTAGTAAGTCGGGGGAGCAGTACTTC,CAGKTTSKSGEQYF
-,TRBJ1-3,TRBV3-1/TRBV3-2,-,TGTGCCAGCAGCCTGCCGGGACTCCCGTCGGACACCATATATTTT,CASSLPGLPSDTIYF
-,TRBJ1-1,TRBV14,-,TGTGCCAGCAGCTGGGGGAGGGCACTAAACACTGAAGCTTTCTTT,CASSWGRALNTEAFF
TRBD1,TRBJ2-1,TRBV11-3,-,TGTGCCAGCAGCTTGACAGGGGGCATCGGGAGTGAGCAGTTCTTC,CASSLTGGIGSEQFF
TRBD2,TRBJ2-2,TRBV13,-,TGTGCCAGCAGCCGTCTGGGACTAGCGGCCAACACCGGGGAGCTGTTTTTT,CASSRLGLAANTGELFF
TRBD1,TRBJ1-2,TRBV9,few,TGTGCCAGCAGCGCTCCGGGACAGGTTACTGGCTACACCTTC,CASSAPGQVTGYTF
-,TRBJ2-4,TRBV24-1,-,TGTGCCACCAGTGATTCGGCACAGGGAAGAGCCAAAAACATTCAGTACTTC,CATSDSAQGRAKNIQYF
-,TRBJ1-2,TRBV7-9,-,TGTGCCAGCAGCCCCCTGTCGGGGGAGATAGGTGGCTACACCTTC,CASSPLSGEIGGYTF
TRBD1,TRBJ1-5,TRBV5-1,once,TGCGCCAGCAGCTTGGGTGGGACAGGGTCTTATCAGCCCCAGCATTTT,CASSLGGTGSYQPQHF
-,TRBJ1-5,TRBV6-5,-,TGTGCCAGCGCGGTAGATCTCACGACGGGGCAGCCCCAGCATTTT,CASAVDLTTGQPQHF
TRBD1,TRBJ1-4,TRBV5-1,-,TGCGCCAGCAGCCCCGGGGGGGGACAGGGAGATGAAAAACTGTTTTTT,CASSPGGGQGDEKLFF
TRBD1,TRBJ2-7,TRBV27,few,TGTGCCAGCGGACCTTCGCCGGGACAGGGAGCATCTGGGGGTGGGTTGAAGTTGGGCGAGCAGTACTTC,CASGPSPGQGASGGGLKLGEQYF
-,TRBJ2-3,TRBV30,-,TGTGCCTCCACGGGAACAGATACAGATACGCAGTATTTT,CASTGTDTDTQYF
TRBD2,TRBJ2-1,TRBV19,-,TGTGCCAGTAGTACAGCTAGCGGGTCCTACAATGAGCAGTTCTTC,CASSTASGSYNEQFF
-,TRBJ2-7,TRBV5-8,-,TGTGCCAGCAGCCGAATTCTGGCACCCTTCTACGAGCAGTACTTC,CASSRILAPFYEQYF
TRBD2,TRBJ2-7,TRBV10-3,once,TGTGCCATCAGTGTGACTAGCGGGAGGGCCTATGAGCAGTACTTC,CAISVTSGRAYEQYF